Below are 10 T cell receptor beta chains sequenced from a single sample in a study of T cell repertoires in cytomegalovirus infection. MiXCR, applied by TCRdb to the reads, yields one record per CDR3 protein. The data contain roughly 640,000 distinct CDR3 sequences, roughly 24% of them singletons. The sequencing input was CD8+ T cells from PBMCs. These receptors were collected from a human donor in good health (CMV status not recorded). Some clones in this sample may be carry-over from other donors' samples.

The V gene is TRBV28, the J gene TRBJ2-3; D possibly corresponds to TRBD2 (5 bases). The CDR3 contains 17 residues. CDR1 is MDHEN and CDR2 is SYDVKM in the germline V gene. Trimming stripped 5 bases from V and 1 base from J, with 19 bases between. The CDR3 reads CASSAMPLLGGTDTQYF. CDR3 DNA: TGTGCCAGCAGTGCCATGCCCCTTTTGGGAGGCACAGATACGCAGTATTTT.

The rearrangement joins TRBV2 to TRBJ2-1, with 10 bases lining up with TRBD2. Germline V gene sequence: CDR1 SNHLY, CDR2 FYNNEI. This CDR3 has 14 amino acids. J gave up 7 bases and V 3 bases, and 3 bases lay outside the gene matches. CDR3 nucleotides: TGTGCCAGCAGTGATAGCGGGGGGCATAATGAGCAGTTCTTC. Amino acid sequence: CASSDSGGHNEQFF.

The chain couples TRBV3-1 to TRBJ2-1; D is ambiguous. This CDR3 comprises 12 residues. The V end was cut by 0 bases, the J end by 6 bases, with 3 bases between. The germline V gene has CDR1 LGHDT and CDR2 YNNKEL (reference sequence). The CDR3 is CASSQDFNEQFF. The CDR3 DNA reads TGTGCCAGCAGCCAAGATTTCAATGAGCAGTTCTTC.

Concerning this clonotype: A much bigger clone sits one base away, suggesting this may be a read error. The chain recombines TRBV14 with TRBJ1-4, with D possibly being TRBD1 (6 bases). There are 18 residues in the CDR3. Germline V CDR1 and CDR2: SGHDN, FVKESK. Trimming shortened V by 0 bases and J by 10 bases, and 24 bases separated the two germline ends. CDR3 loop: CASSQDLLGGTSRGKLFF. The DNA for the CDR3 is TGTGCCAGCAGCCAAGATCTTCTGGGGGGCACATCTCGTGGAAAACTGTTTTTT.

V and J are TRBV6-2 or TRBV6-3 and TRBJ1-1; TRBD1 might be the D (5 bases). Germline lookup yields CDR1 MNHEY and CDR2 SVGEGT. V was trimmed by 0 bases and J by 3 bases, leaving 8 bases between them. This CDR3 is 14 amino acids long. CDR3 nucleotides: TGTGCCAGCAGTTACTCGAAAGGGGACACTGAAGCTTTCTTT. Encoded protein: CASSYSKGDTEAFF.

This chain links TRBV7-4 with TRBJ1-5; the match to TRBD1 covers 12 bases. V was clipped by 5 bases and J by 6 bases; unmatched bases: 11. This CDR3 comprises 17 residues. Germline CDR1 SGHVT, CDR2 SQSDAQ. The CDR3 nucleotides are TGTGCCAGCAGCCACACCCGGGACAGGGGGCATAGTCAGCCCCAGCATTTT. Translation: CASSHTRDRGHSQPQHF.

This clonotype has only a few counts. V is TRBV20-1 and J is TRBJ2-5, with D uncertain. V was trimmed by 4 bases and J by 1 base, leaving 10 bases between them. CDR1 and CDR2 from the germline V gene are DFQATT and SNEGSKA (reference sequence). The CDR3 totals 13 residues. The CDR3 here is CSAKALPQETQYF. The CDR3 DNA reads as TGCAGTGCTAAGGCACTCCCCCAAGAGACCCAGTACTTC.

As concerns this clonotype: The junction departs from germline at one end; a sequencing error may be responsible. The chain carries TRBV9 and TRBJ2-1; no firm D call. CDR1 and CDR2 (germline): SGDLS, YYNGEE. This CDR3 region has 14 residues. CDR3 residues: CASSVETSHNEQFF. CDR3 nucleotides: TGTGCCAGCAGCGTAGAGACCTCCCACAATGAGCAGTTCTTC.

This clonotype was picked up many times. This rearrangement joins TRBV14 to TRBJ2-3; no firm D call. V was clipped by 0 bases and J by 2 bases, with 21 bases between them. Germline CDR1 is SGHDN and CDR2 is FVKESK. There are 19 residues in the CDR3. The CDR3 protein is CASSQDLPTRTPFTDTQYF. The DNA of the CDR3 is TGTGCCAGCAGCCAAGATCTGCCTACACGGACCCCTTTCACAGATACGCAGTATTTT.

CDR3 DNA sequence: TGTGCCAGCGGACTAGCGGGGGCGAACAATGAGCAGTTCTTC. This gives the protein CASGLAGANNEQFF. The chain couples TRBV28 to TRBJ2-1; 13 positions match TRBD2. There are 14 residues in the CDR3. CDR1 and CDR2 (germline): MDHEN, SYDVKM. V was pared by 8 bases and J by 5 bases, with 3 bases of the junction left unmatched.